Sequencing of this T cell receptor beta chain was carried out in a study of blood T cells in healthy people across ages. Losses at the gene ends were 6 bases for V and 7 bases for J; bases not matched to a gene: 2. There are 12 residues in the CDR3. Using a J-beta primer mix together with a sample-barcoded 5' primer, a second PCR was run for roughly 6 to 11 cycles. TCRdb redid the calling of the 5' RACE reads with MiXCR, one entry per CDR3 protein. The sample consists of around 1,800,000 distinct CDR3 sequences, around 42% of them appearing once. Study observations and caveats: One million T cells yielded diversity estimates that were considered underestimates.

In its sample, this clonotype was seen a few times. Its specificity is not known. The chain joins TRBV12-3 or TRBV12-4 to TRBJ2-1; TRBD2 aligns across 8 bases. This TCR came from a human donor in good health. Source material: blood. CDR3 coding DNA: TGTGCCAGCAGGGGACTAGTAAATGAGCAGTTCTTC. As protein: CASRGLVNEQFF.